This T cell receptor (beta chain) is from a study of shared clonotypes between healthy human individuals (dated by TCRdb to the early 2020s). In the study overall: A couple of women and three men aged 18 to 49 years were included in the cohort. To estimate repertoire size and how much clonotypes are shared between individuals, the study performed deep sequencing of blood TCR repertoires from about five healthy adults. Per donor, leukapheresis produced somewhere between about 0.85 and 10 billion PBMCs. Different laboratories and diverse techniques were used to prepare libraries and sequence TCR repertoires, to increase sequencing depth and limit assay-specific biases. For each donor, three plates each were used for CD4 naive and CD4 memory, two plates were used for CD8 naive, and one plate was used for CD8 memory. The paper's findings and limits, for the study overall: Based on pairwise subsampling, the degree of clonotype sharing among donors was expected to be affected by sequencing depth. Clonotypes shared by all four sorted-subset donors showed higher generation probabilities than non-shared clonotypes. Rarefaction of sorted-subset datasets indicated incomplete sequencing despite the large sequencing depth. Only blood was sampled, and tissue TCR repertoires likely differ from those in blood. Estimated clonotype richness was generally larger for naive than for memory subsets. Because the study included only a small number of donors, the genetic and exposure-history diversity represented was limited. Across a few donors, approximately 5% of naive CD4, roughly 3.3% of naive CD8, 2.3% of memory CD4, and 0.4% of memory CD8 clonotypes were shared.

TCR CDR3 regions were amplified from genomic DNA by multiplex PCR using the deep immunoSEQ assay. Extracted genomic DNA from each cell subset was distributed evenly across all wells of several immunoSEQ 96-well plates, and each plate was treated as a replicate. Each replicate PCR for sorted subsets received 150 to 250 ng genomic DNA, equal to about 29,000 T cell genomes. The purified libraries were quantified using a Qubit 3.0 fluorometer, sized with a Bioanalyzer 2100, and then quantified again using the KAPA Library Quantification kit. Each immunoSEQ 96-well plate was sequenced on its own single-read 150-cycle Illumina NextSeq 550 flow cell. The authors' pipeline ran thus. Because the immunoSEQ output included only junctional sequences and no quality scores, the filtering could not be the same as the filtering used for full-length reads. Sequences were annotated with PyIR, a Python wrapper for IgBLAST v1.9, using IMGT germline references to assign V/J genes and CDR3. Any read was removed if the V/J assignment was weak (E-value above 1e-6), the CDR3 was missing, or the read contained stop codons, out-of-frame junctions, or ambiguous translated residues. V3J clonotypes were defined as sequences sharing the same inferred V gene, J gene, and CDR3 amino acid sequence. To compute the percentage overlap between repertoires, the number of shared unique clonotypes was divided by the size of the smaller repertoire. Richness of each repertoire was evaluated using RTK rarefaction, the Chao1 estimator, and Recon v2.1 estimates of unobserved clonotypes. Generation probabilities were computed with OLGA for all TCRbeta clonotypes obtained by the gDNA method from a handful of donors. This immuneACCESS table, as held by TCRdb, lists in-frame sequences with V and J called but not all clones. Of the missing ones, under half trace to an unresolved V gene in checked studies; the others have no known cause. The V and J calls and clone size were taken over from that table, and D and trimming were inferred from the DNA. A total of about 2.2 million clones appear in this sample, 85% to 95% of them only once. The ten largest make up about 1.7% of the sample.

Points on this clone: It has no known antigen specificity. No base quality values were provided; no much bigger clone lies one nucleotide off.

The CDR3 measures 15 amino acids from cysteine to phenylalanine. Solely the CDR3 DNA is kept, with 45 bases framed from the first base. The germline V gene (reference sequence) provides CDR1 SEHNR and CDR2 FQNEAQ. V loses 1 base, J loses 0 bases, and the germline ends lie 10 bases apart. For the CD8 naive samples, CD45RO-negative cells were positively selected for CCR7, yielding a CD45RA+CCR7+ population from which TemRA cells were excluded. The donors were healthy, HIV-negative adults with no recently reported acute infections or vaccinations. All donors were Caucasian adults living in Nashville, Tennessee, USA. After blood collection by leukapheresis, PBMCs were isolated using Ficoll-Histopaque density gradient centrifugation and then cryopreserved in the vapor phase of liquid nitrogen. Purity and quantity of every magnetically sorted T cell population were checked by analytical flow cytometry. Each sorted fraction had its genomic DNA isolated and then quantified by UV absorbance on a Nanodrop 2000c.

Material for sequencing was naive CD8+ T cells from PBMCs. The sample's cell subset or site, from its label and the paper: CD45RA+CCR7+. The clonotype originates from a man between 18 and 29 years old in good health. Some clones in this sample may be carry-over from other donors' samples. The rearrangement joined TRBV7-9 to TRBJ2-7; TRBD1 is perhaps the D gene, given 6 matching bases. The CDR3 region reads CASSLGRGFSYEQYF. The bases are TGTGCCAGCAGCTTAGGTAGGGGGTTCTCCTACGAGCAGTACTTC. The entire variable domain, with the stretches around the CDR3 drawn from the reference TRBV7-9 and TRBJ2-7 proteins, is DTGVSQNPRHKITKRGQNVTFRCDPISEHNRLYWYRQTLGQGPEFLTYFQNEAQLEKSRLLSDRFSAERPKGSFSTLEIQRTEQGDSAMYLCASSLGRGFSYEQYFGPGTRLTVT.